This T cell receptor beta chain was retrieved from a study of blood T cell repertoires in COVID-19. TCRdb's table, derived via immunoSEQ multiplex PCR, lists solely in-frame clones and lacks some. Of more than 300,000 clones listed, more than 70% are singletons. V was clipped by 4 bases and J by 0 bases, with 7 bases between them. The CDR3 has 13 residues. CDR1 and CDR2 from the germline V gene are WSHSY and SAAADI. The gene calls are TRBV10-2 and TRBJ2-7, with D uncertain. The sample consisted of peripheral blood. This sequence was found in a woman between 50 and 59 years old with acute or convalescent COVID-19. CDR3 DNA: TGCGCCAGCAGTGGGTCTAGCTCCTACGAGCAGTACTTC. Protein: CASSGSSSYEQYF.